This T cell receptor beta chain was found in a study of blood T cell repertoires in COVID-19. The wider study: Acute and convalescent COVID-19 specimens originated in the United States, Italy and Spain. Sources were T cells, B-cell-depleted T cells, or PBMCs; the material itself was cDNA or gDNA.

The CDR3 contains 15 residues. Germline V gives CDR1 MNHEY, CDR2 SMNVEV (reference sequence). With V trimmed by 6 bases and J by 5 bases, 7 bases remained unmatched. Original analysis: Amplification with reference gene primers provided the estimates of nucleated cell counts. Assay used: immunoSEQ multiplex PCR; TCRdb lists only in-frame clones, some missing. D and trimming were read from the DNA, whereas the V and J calls and clone size are those reported in that table. Of hundreds of thousands of clones listed, around 89% are singletons. The chain joins TRBV27 to TRBJ2-3, with 11 bases that match TRBD2. Source material: peripheral blood. The source of this sequence is a woman between 40 and 55 years old who had recovered from COVID-19. The CDR3 DNA reads as TGTGCCAGCAGCCCCCGGCTAGCGGGAGGAGATACGCAGTATTTT. Translating gives CASSPRLAGGDTQYF.